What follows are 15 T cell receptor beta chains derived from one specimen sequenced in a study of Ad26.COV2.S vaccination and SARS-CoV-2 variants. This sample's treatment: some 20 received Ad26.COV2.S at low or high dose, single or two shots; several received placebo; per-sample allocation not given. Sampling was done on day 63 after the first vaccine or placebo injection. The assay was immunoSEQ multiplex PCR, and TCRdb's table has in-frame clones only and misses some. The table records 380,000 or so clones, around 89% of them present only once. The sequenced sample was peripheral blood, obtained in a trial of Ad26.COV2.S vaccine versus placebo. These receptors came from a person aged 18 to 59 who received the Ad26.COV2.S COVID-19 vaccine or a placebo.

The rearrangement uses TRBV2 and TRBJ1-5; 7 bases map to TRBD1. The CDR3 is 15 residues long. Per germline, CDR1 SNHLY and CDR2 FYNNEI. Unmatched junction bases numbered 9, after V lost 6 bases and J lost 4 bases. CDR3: CASSDREGGNQPQHF. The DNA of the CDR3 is TGTGCCAGCAGCGACAGGGAGGGGGGGAATCAGCCCCAGCATTTT.

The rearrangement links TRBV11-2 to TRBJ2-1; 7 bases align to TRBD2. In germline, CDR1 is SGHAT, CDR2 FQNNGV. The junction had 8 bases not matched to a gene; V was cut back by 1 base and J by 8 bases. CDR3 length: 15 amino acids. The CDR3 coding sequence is TGTGCCAGCAGCTTAGTAACGGGGGGAGGGTATGAGCAGTTCTTC. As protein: CASSLVTGGGYEQFF.

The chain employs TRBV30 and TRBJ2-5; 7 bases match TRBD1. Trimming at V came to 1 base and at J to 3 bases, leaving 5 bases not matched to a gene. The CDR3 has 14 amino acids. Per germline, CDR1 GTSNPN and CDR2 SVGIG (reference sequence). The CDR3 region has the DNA TGTGCCTGGAGTGGTGGAACAGGGGAAGAGACCCAGTACTTC. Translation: CAWSGGTGEETQYF.

The CDR3 DNA reads as TGTGCCATCAGTGAGTCGTGGGGGAATGAGCAGTTCTTC. Translating it yields CAISESWGNEQFF. V usage is TRBV10-3 and J usage is TRBJ2-1; the D gene could be TRBD1 or TRBD2 (5 bases each). The CDR3 sequence is 13 residues long. From germline, CDR1 is ENHRY and CDR2 SYGVKD. Trimming left V 0 bases short and J 7 bases short, with 7 bases between.

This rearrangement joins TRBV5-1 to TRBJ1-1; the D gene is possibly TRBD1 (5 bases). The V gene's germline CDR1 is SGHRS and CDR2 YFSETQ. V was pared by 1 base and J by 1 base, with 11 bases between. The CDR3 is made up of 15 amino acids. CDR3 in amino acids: CASSLSGHQNTEAFF. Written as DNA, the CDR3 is TGCGCCAGCAGCTTGAGTGGACACCAGAACACTGAAGCTTTCTTT.

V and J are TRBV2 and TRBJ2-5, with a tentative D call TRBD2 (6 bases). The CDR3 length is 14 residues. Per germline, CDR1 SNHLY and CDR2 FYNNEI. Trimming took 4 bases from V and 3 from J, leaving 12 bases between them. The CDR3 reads CASSATRSKETQYF. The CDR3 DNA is TGTGCCAGCAGTGCGACTAGGAGCAAAGAGACCCAGTACTTC.

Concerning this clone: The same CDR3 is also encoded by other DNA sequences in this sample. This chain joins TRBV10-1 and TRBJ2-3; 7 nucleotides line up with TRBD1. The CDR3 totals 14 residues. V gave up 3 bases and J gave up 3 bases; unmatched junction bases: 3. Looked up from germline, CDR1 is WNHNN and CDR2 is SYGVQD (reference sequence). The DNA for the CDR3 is TGCGCCAGCAGTGAAGGGACAGCAACAGATACGCAGTATTTT. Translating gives CASSEGTATDTQYF.

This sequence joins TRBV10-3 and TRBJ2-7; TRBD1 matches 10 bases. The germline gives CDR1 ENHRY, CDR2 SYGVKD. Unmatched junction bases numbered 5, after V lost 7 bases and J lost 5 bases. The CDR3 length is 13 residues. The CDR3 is CAITAGTGDEQYF. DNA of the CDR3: TGTGCCATCACTGCCGGGACAGGGGACGAGCAGTACTTC.

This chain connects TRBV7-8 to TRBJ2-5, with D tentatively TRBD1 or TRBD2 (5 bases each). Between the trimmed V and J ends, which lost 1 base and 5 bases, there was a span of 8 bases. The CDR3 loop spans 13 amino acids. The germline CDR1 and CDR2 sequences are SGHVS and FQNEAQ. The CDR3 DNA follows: TGTGCCAGCAGCTTAGACTGGGGGGAGACCCAGTACTTC. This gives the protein CASSLDWGETQYF.

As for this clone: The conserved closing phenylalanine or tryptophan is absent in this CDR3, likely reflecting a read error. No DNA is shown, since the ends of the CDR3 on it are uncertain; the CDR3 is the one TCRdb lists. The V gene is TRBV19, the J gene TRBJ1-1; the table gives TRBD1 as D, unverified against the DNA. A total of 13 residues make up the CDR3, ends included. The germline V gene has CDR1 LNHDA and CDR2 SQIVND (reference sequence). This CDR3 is CASSMSLVTDEFL.

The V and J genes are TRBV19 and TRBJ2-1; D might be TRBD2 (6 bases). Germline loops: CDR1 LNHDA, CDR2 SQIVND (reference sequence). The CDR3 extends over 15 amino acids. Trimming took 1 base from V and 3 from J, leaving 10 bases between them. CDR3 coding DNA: TGTGCCAGTAGTATAGGGGGACTCTACTACAATGAGCAGTTCTTC. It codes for CASSIGGLYYNEQFF.

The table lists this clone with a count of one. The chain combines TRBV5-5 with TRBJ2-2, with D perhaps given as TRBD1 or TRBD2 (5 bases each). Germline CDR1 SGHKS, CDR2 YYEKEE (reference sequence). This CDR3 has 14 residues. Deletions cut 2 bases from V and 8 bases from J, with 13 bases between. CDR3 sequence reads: CASSFGTATGELFF. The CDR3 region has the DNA TGTGCCAGCAGCTTTGGGACCGCCACTGGGGAGCTGTTTTTT.

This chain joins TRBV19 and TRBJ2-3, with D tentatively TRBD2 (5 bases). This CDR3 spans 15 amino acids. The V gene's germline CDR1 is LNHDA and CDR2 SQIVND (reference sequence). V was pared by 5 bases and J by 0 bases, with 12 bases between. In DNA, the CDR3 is TGTGCCAGTAGTGATCGGGGTGGGAGCACAGATACGCAGTATTTT. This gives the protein CASSDRGGSTDTQYF. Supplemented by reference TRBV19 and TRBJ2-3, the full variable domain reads DGGITQSPKYLFRKEGQNVTLSCEQNLNHDAMYWYRQDPGQGLRLIYYSQIVNDFQKGDIAEGYSVSREKKESFPLTVTSAQKNPTAFYLCASSDRGGSTDTQYFGPGTRLTVL.

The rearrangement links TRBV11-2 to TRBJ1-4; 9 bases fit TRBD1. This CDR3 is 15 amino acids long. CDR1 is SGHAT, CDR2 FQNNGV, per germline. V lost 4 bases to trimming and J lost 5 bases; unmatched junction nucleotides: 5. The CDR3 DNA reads TGTGCCAGCAGCTCCGACAGGGGGTTGAATGAAAAACTGTTTTTT. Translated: CASSSDRGLNEKLFF.

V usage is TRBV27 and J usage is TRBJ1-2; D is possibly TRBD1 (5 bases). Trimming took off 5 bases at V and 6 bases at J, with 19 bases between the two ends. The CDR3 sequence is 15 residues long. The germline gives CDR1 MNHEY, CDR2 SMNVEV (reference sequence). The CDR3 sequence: CASSTAIPSRDGYTF. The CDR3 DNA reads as TGTGCCAGCAGTACCGCGATCCCCTCCAGGGATGGCTACACCTTC.